This TCR beta chain was identified during a study of OX40 agonist ivuxolimab in advanced cancers. About the study: Every 2 weeks, ivuxolimab was infused into the patients intravenously at between 0.01 and 10 mg/kg. Dose-escalation subjects each had hepatocellular carcinoma, melanoma, renal cell or head and neck cancer. Study results and caveats: With doses of 0.1 to 3.0 mg/kg, CD4+ and CD8+ blood T cells had undergone clonal expansion by week 6.

As concerns this clone: Antigen: not known.

CDR1 and CDR2 (germline): GTSNPN, SVGIG (reference sequence). The CDR3 has 13 residues. V gave up 1 base and J gave up 6 bases, with 7 bases separating them. A history of autoimmune disease or systemic immunosuppression excluded patients. Profiling relied on immunoSEQ multiplex PCR, and the TCRdb table lists in-frame clones only, not all of them. The table records 48,000 or so clones, approximately 86% of them present only once. The sequencing here drew on CD4+ or CD8+ T cells sorted from blood, taken in a trial of the OX40 agonist ivuxolimab. The clonotype comes from an adult with an advanced solid tumor such as melanoma, head and neck, liver or kidney cancer. V is TRBV30 and J is TRBJ1-6; D not resolved. CDR3 nucleotides: TGTGCCTGGAGTGCAAGAGTTAATTCACCCCTCCACTTT. Its translation: CAWSARVNSPLHF.